This TCR beta chain was captured in a study of PD-1 blockade in classical Hodgkin lymphoma. As to this clone: Its target is unknown.

Time point reported: newly diagnosed, previously untreated cHL patient sample. Using immunoSEQ multiplex PCR, the repertoire was profiled, and TCRdb retains in-frame clones only, with some absent. The table records some 70,000 clones, about 93% of them present only once. Study-level findings and limits: At baseline, newly diagnosed patients reportedly showed less TCR diversity than healthy donors.

Specimen: peripheral blood mononuclear cells (PBMCs). The receptor's source is a human donor with classical Hodgkin lymphoma.

DNA of the CDR3: TGTGCCAGCAGCCGGACAGCCCAAGAGACCCAGTACTTC. Protein: CASSRTAQETQYF. This chain links TRBV7-8 with TRBJ2-5; a possible D gene is TRBD1 (6 bases). Per germline, CDR1 SGHVS and CDR2 FQNEAQ. Trimming cost V 5 bases and J 1 base, with 8 bases left between them. This CDR3 is built from 13 residues.